This TCR beta chain was sequenced for a study of T cells in Graves' hyperthyroidism and ophthalmopathy. Authors of the study amplified TCR beta CDR3 regions from RNA transcripts. HTBI primers drove first-round RT-PCR of the TCR CDR3. TCRdb called the multiplex PCR reads again in MiXCR, with one record for every CDR3 protein. The sample includes 350,000 to 450,000 distinct CDR3 sequences, approximately 18% seen only once; the top ten take approximately 35%. The V end was cut by 3 bases, the J end by 2 bases, with 11 bases between. The CDR3 is made up of 13 amino acids. The germline gives CDR1 DFQATT, CDR2 SNEGSKA (reference sequence). This clonotype was recorded at least ten times.

The sample taken for sequencing was blood. This sequence was found in a woman aged 25 to 39 with Graves' hyperthyroidism that later progressed to Graves' ophthalmopathy. The J gene is TRBJ2-7, the V gene TRBV20-1; maybe TRBD1 (6 bases). CDR3 nucleotides: TGCAGTGCTAGGTTGGCAGGGGCCTACGAGCAGTACTTC. Translated, it gives CSARLAGAYEQYF.